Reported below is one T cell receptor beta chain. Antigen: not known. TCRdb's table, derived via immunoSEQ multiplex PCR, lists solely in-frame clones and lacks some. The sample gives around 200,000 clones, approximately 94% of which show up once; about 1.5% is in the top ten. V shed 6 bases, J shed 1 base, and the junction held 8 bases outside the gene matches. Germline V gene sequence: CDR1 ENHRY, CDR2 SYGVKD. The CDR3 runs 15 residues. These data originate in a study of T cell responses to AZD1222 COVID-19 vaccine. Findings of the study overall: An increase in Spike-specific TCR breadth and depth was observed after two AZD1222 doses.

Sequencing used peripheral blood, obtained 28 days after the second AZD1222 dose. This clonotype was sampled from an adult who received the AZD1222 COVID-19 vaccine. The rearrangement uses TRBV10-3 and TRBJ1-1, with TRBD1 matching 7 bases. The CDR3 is CAIRPGQVTNTEAFF. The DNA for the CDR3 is TGTGCCATCAGGCCCGGACAGGTAACGAACACTGAAGCTTTCTTT.